The rows below give T cell receptor beta chains drawn from one sample of a study of technical replicates of blood from four donors. The assay was immunoSEQ multiplex PCR, and TCRdb's table has in-frame clones only and misses some. The sample shows 75,000 to 85,000 clones, almost 96% of them seen only once. Material for sequencing was T cells isolated from PBMCs. All receptors derive from a human donor in good health. Each CDR3 is given with its conserved first and last residue.

J,length,V,CDR3
TRBJ2-3,15,TRBV19,CASSISGELTYTQYF
TRBJ1-2,16,TRBV15,CATSREPGDSYYGYTF
TRBJ2-1,15,TRBV4-3,CASSQAGAAYNEQFF
TRBJ2-1,14,TRBV5-1,CASSEGRLYNEQFF
TRBJ1-1,18,TRBV7-9,CASSLGRRGLLEFAEAFF
TRBJ2-6,13,TRBV6-1,CASLITGANVLTF
TRBJ2-7,19,TRBV21-1,CAREIKPVGLAGVRYEQYF
TRBJ2-2,15,TRBV9,CASSVRGRVGGELFF
TRBJ2-3,13,TRBV30,CAWTLRGTGTQYF
TRBJ1-5,14,TRBV7-8,CASSPGTANQPQHF
TRBJ2-5,15,TRBV7-2,CASSSQTVVQETQYF
TRBJ2-7,15,TRBV9,CASSVALQGANEQYF
TRBJ2-5,14,TRBV5-1,CASSLSGGLETQYF
TRBJ2-5,14,TRBV5-1,CASSLVRGEETQYF
TRBJ2-3,19,TRBV28,CASSVNWGLAGGYSDTQYF
TRBJ1-1,13,TRBV9,CASSGGTGGEAFF
TRBJ1-3,12,TRBV7-2,CASSLYLNTIYF
TRBJ2-7,11,TRBV30,CAWEEGSEQYF
TRBJ2-7,13,TRBV30,CAWTPRSSYEQYF
TRBJ1-5,15,TRBV4-1,CASSQGQGPNQPQHF
TRBJ1-1,14,TRBV5-1,CASSLERGPTEAFF
TRBJ1-1,14,TRBV10-3,CAISEMRGNTEAFF
TRBJ1-3,15,TRBV7-9,CASSHTTDSGNTIYF
TRBJ2-7,12,TRBV7-9,CASSLGPGEQYF
TRBJ1-5,14,TRBV6-5,CASSLTGGAQPQHF
TRBJ2-7,13,TRBV2,CASTAGGDNEQYF
TRBJ1-4,16,TRBV7-9,CASSYRVASTNEKLFF
TRBJ2-5,15,TRBV15,CATSRRDSWGETQYF
TRBJ2-2,18,TRBV10-3,CAISERGAGTANTGELFF
TRBJ2-1,12,TRBV5-1,CASSLTDNEQFF
TRBJ1-4,14,TRBV28,CAIPGGTSNEKLFF
TRBJ2-7,16,TRBV28,CASSPGGFSSSYEQYF
TRBJ1-2,13,TRBV7-9,CASTYRADYGYTF
TRBJ2-3,14,TRBV19,CASSSGGGTDTQYF
TRBJ2-5,13,TRBV9,CASSVSVAETQYF
TRBJ2-2,14,TRBV11-3,CASSKLAGTGELFF
TRBJ2-7,16,TRBV27,CASSLLDRGIAYEQYF
TRBJ2-7,16,TRBV2,CASNGQGAVSVNEQYF
TRBJ1-1,12,TRBV7-9,CASSVQGEEAFF
TRBJ2-3,15,TRBV6-6,CASSYAQAGTDTQYF
TRBJ2-7,15,TRBV11-3,CASSLGQGLRNEQYF
TRBJ1-5,16,TRBV19,CASSSTGGIRNQPQHF
TRBJ2-3,12,TRBV2,CARLQGTDTQYF
TRBJ2-7,12,TRBV11-2,CASSLTGVEQYF
TRBJ2-3,15,TRBV7-3,CASSSGEEGSGTQYF
TRBJ2-1,17,TRBV30,CAWSSPDVAGSYNEQFF
TRBJ1-2,18,TRBV7-8,CASSLQSGPGQENYGYTF
TRBJ2-5,14,TRBV18,CASSPVAGGETQYF
TRBJ2-7,16,TRBV28,CASSLGTSGSMNEQYF
TRBJ1-1,13,TRBV2,CASSRGLDTEAFF
TRBJ1-3,14,TRBV10-3,CAIVETLSGNTIYF
TRBJ1-1,13,TRBV28,CASITGTASKAFF
TRBJ2-5,14,TRBV6-6,CASSYSGTEETQYF
TRBJ2-3,15,TRBV19,CASSIGTGSADTQYF
TRBJ1-5,15,TRBV9,CASSVVSGTNQPQHF
TRBJ2-3,16,TRBV5-1,CASSLYGQASTDTQYF
TRBJ1-2,13,TRBV27,CASSLRTGWGYTF
TRBJ1-2,17,TRBV27,CASSLTPWTGVGYGYTF
TRBJ2-7,12,TRBV11-3,CASSLTGYEQYF